This entry lists 30 T cell receptor beta chains sequenced from one sample in a study of lymphopenia after photon versus proton radiotherapy. The repertoire was sequenced with immunoSEQ multiplex PCR; TCRdb's copy has only in-frame clones and lacks some. This sample has roughly 5,000 clones; around 89% occur once, and the top ten carry more than 20%. Here the sequenced sample was peripheral blood, taken from a patient treated with photon-based radiotherapy. The receptor set was obtained from a man at least 80 years old with cholangiocarcinoma.

The chain uses TRBV5-6 and TRBJ1-4; TRBD1 aligns across 7 bases. The CDR3 covers 14 residues. CDR1 and CDR2 from the germline V gene are SGHDT and YYEEEE. The V gene end was trimmed by 4 bases and the J gene end by 6 bases; junction bases not matched to a gene: 6. CDR3 DNA: TGTGCCAGCAGCCCACAGGGGAGAGATGAAAAACTGTTTTTT. Its protein product is CASSPQGRDEKLFF.

The J gene is TRBJ1-5, the V gene TRBV6-8; TRBD1 is a possible D gene (5 bases). V was cut by 6 bases and J by 5 bases, with 38 bases left in between. Germline-derived CDR1 and CDR2 are MNHGY and SAAAGT. The CDR3 totals 22 residues. The CDR3 DNA is TGTGCCAGCAGAGGAAAGGGCAGGGTAGTAAGGATGGAACGGGCTAGGTATCAGCCCCAGCATTTT. It translates to CASRGKGRVVRMERARYQPQHF.

The chain uses TRBV6-6 and TRBJ2-1, with TRBD2 identical over 8 bases. The CDR3 contains 16 residues. After removal of 2 bases from V and 6 bases from J, the junction contained 9 bases not matched to a gene. Germline values: CDR1 MNHNY, CDR2 SVGAGI (reference sequence). As DNA, the CDR3 is TGTGCCAGCAGTTACCCGACGGGAGGGGCCGGCAATGAGCAGTTCTTC. Translation gives CASSYPTGGAGNEQFF.

The DNA of the CDR3 is TGTGCCAGCAGCTTAGTGGCGGGGAACTACGAGCAGTACTTC. Translation: CASSLVAGNYEQYF. This chain links TRBV7-3 with TRBJ2-7; tentatively, D is TRBD2 (6 bases). CDR3 size: 14 residues. Germline CDR1 and CDR2: SGHTA and FQGTGA. V was shortened by 2 bases and J by 3 bases, with 11 bases between the two germline ends.

The chain is built from TRBV10-3 and TRBJ2-7; 9 bases match TRBD1. V trimming: 6 bases; J trimming: 2 bases; junction bases outside the gene matches: 5. The CDR3 is 14 amino acids. Germline-derived CDR1 and CDR2 are ENHRY and SYGVKD. CDR3 bases: TGTGCCATCAGCCGAGGACAGGGGACCTACGAGCAGTACTTC. Amino acid sequence: CAISRGQGTYEQYF.

The chain combines TRBV21-1 with TRBJ2-2; the DNA was not compared with TRBD1, the D call given in the table. TRBV21-1 is marked as a pseudogene. This CDR3 has 17 amino acids. The CDR3 sequence: CASSSRGGTGSTGELFF. CDR3 in DNA: TGTGCCAGCAGCTCCCGGGGGGGGACAGGGAGCACCGGGGAGCTGTTTTTT.

CDR3 protein: CASSPPIGMGETQYF. The CDR3 bases are TGTGCCAGCAGCCCGCCGATAGGGATGGGGGAGACCCAGTACTTC. The chain joins TRBV14 to TRBJ2-5; no firm D call. The CDR3 contains 15 residues. V was clipped by 4 bases and J by 5 bases, with 17 bases between them. Germline V lookup: CDR1 SGHDN, CDR2 FVKESK.

The chain is built from TRBV6-6 and TRBJ2-7; no definite D call. This CDR3 has 16 residues. CDR1 and CDR2 (germline): MNHNY, SVGAGI (reference sequence). Trimming stripped 4 bases from V and 0 bases from J, with 16 bases between. The CDR3 sequence is CASSSDWPVSSYEQYF. The CDR3 bases are TGTGCCAGCAGTTCCGACTGGCCTGTGAGCTCCTACGAGCAGTACTTC.

This clone was recorded a few times. The chain links TRBV12-5 to TRBJ1-6; no clear D gene. In germline, CDR1 is LGHNT, CDR2 FRNRAP. There are 14 residues in the CDR3. The V gene lost 0 bases and the J gene lost 9 bases, with 9 bases spanning the gap. Here the CDR3 reads CASGLVPPRSPLHF. For the CDR3, the DNA is TGTGCTAGTGGTTTGGTACCTCCGCGTTCACCCCTCCACTTT.

The chain combines TRBV29-1 with TRBJ2-3; 7 bases are a match to TRBD1. V lost 1 base and J lost 7; bases outside the gene matches: 20. The CDR3 length is 18 residues. Germline CDR1 reads SQVTM; CDR2 reads ANQGSEA. The CDR3 region has the DNA TGCAGCGTTGAAGGCCAGTCCCGGGACAGCGGCCAGGGGTATACGCAGTATTTT. This sequence encodes CSVEGQSRDSGQGYTQYF.

This chain uses TRBV9 with TRBJ1-4; no reliable D call. The germline V gene has CDR1 SGDLS and CDR2 YYNGEE. This CDR3 region has 12 residues. Trimming pared 4 bases from V and 10 bases from J, leaving 11 bases between. The CDR3 sequence: CASSSFLGKLFF. CDR3 nucleotides: TGTGCCAGCAGCTCATTCCTTGGAAAACTGTTTTTT.

The rearrangement joins TRBV7-2 to TRBJ1-2; the match to TRBD1 covers 7 bases. V trimming: 2 bases; J trimming: 1 base; junction bases outside the gene matches: 7. Germline V gene data show CDR1 as SGHTA and CDR2 as FQGNSA. The CDR3 has 16 amino acids. CDR3 DNA sequence: TGTGCCAGCAGCTTACGTTCAGGGGGATATAACTATGGCTACACCTTC. Translated, it gives CASSLRSGGYNYGYTF.

This clone has a handful of counts. The genes are TRBV6-1 and TRBJ2-1, with 12 bases fitting TRBD2. Germline loops: CDR1 MNHNS, CDR2 SASEGT. The CDR3 is 15 residues long. V was pared by 8 bases and J by 5 bases, with 7 bases of the junction left unmatched. The CDR3 bases are TGTGCCAGCCGATTCCTAGCGGGGGGGGACAATGAGCAGTTCTTC. Residues: CASRFLAGGDNEQFF.

V and J are TRBV5-8 and TRBJ1-2; 9 positions agree with TRBD1. The V gene's germline CDR1 is SGHTS and CDR2 YDEGEE. This CDR3 comprises 15 residues. The V and J ends lost 0 bases and 2 bases, in that order; junction bases with no gene match: 2. The CDR3 region has the DNA TGTGCCAGCAGCTTGGTGGGGACAGGGAACTATGGCTACACCTTC. Encoded protein: CASSLVGTGNYGYTF.

A few counts support this clone. As DNA, the CDR3 is TGTGCCAGCAGCGTCGGGGCAGGGGATTTAAACTATGGCTACACCTTC. It yields the protein CASSVGAGDLNYGYTF. The chain links TRBV2 to TRBJ1-2, with a weak D call TRBD1 (6 bases). Trimming left V 6 bases short and J 2 bases short, with 19 bases between. CDR1 is SNHLY and CDR2 is FYNNEI in the germline V gene. The length of the CDR3 is 16 residues. Drawing the rest from reference TRBV2 and TRBJ1-2, the complete variable domain is EPEVTQTPSHQVTQMGQEVILRCVPISNHLYFYWYRQILGQKVEFLVSFYNNEISEKSEIFDDQFSVERPDGSNFTLKIRSTKLEDSAMYFCASSVGAGDLNYGYTFGSGTRLTVV.

The chain is built from TRBV7-2 and TRBJ1-1; TRBD1 is a possible D gene (6 bases). The V end was cut by 2 bases, the J end by 0 bases, with 13 bases between. The germline V gene has CDR1 SGHTA and CDR2 FQGNSA. The CDR3 runs to 16 residues. The CDR3 DNA is TGTGCCAGCAGCTTACTGCCAGGGGCGATGAACACTGAAGCTTTCTTT. It codes for CASSLLPGAMNTEAFF.

The rearrangement uses TRBV20-1 and TRBJ2-4; D is unresolved. Trimming removed 0 bases at V and 11 bases at J, with 8 bases between. The CDR3 loop spans 11 amino acids. Germline CDR1 reads DFQATT; CDR2 reads SNEGSKA (reference sequence). The DNA of the CDR3 is TGCAGTGCTAGAGATGGCCCCCTTCAGTACTTC. Its protein product is CSARDGPLQYF.

The V and J genes are TRBV28 and TRBJ2-3; either TRBD1 or TRBD2 may fit D (6 bases each). V shed 5 bases and J shed 4 bases, with 16 bases lying between them. Germline V gives CDR1 MDHEN, CDR2 SYDVKM. The CDR3 extends over 15 amino acids. CDR3 sequence (DNA): TGTGCCAGCAGTCCTTCCAGGGGAGGCTCAGATACGCAGTATTTT. Its translation is CASSPSRGGSDTQYF.

The rearrangement joins TRBV28 to TRBJ1-5; the match to TRBD1 covers 9 bases. Germline CDR1 MDHEN, CDR2 SYDVKM. Losses at the gene ends were 6 bases for V and 2 bases for J; bases not matched to a gene: 11. There are 17 residues in the CDR3. The CDR3 reads CASRTGGRFRGNQPQHF. CDR3 sequence (DNA): TGTGCCAGCAGGACAGGGGGACGGTTTAGAGGCAATCAGCCCCAGCATTTT.

In the case of this clone: One end of the junction varies from germline; a read error may be responsible. The chain uses TRBV28 and TRBJ1-1; TRBD1 matches 7 bases. Germline V lookup: CDR1 MDHEN, CDR2 SYDVKM. The CDR3 is 12 amino acids. CDR3 nucleotides: TGTGCCAGCAGTTCCTTCATGGGGACAGCCGGGTTT. As protein: CASSSFMGTAGF. The variable domain in full, with the rest retrieved from reference TRBV28 and TRBJ1-1, is DVKVTQSSRYLVKRTGEKVFLECVQDMDHENMFWYRQDPGLGLRLIYFSYDVKMKEKGDIPEGYSVSREKKERFSLILESASTNQTSMYLCASSSFMGTAGFGQGTRLTVV.

This sequence joins TRBV7-2 and TRBJ2-3, with 8 positions matching TRBD1. The CDR3 covers 14 residues. The germline CDR1 and CDR2 sequences are SGHTA and FQGNSA. V dropped 3 bases and J dropped 6; count of bases not matched to a gene: 5. Here the CDR3 reads CASSFGQGADTQYF. The CDR3 DNA follows: TGTGCCAGCAGCTTTGGACAGGGTGCTGATACGCAGTATTTT.

This chain uses TRBV6-1 with TRBJ1-2; maybe TRBD1 (6 bases). The CDR3 has 14 residues. The ends were cut back, 0 bases at V and 4 bases at J, with 9 bases in the middle. Germline CDR1 MNHNS, CDR2 SASEGT. Here the CDR3 DNA reads TGTGCCAGCAGTGAAGCGCTCAGGGGCTATGGCTACACCTTC. This gives the protein CASSEALRGYGYTF.

The chain carries TRBV11-2 and TRBJ2-3; D unclear. CDR1 and CDR2 from the germline V gene are SGHAT and FQNNGV. The CDR3 sequence is 11 residues long. V was cut by 1 base and J by 4 bases, with 0 bases left in between. In nucleotides, the CDR3 is TGTGCCAGCAGCTTAGCAGATACGCAGTATTTT. Amino acid sequence: CASSLADTQYF.

The chain uses TRBV7-9 and TRBJ2-3; D gene ambiguous. Trimming shortened V by 1 base and J by 4 bases, and 18 bases separated the two germline ends. The CDR3 is 17 amino acids. Germline V gives CDR1 SEHNR, CDR2 FQNEAQ (reference sequence). The CDR3 DNA reads as TGTGCCAGCAGCTTAGGTGAAGTAGTGTACAGCGCAGATACGCAGTATTTT. It encodes CASSLGEVVYSADTQYF.

The chain combines TRBV2 with TRBJ1-1, with D maybe TRBD1 (5 bases). This CDR3 comprises 14 residues. Germline loops: CDR1 SNHLY, CDR2 FYNNEI. Trimming pared 4 bases from V and 2 bases from J, leaving 11 bases between. CDR3 in amino acids: CASSVSGTNTEAFF. The CDR3 DNA follows: TGTGCCAGCAGTGTTTCAGGGACTAACACTGAAGCTTTCTTT. The full variable domain, completed using reference TRBV2 and TRBJ1-1, is EPEVTQTPSHQVTQMGQEVILRCVPISNHLYFYWYRQILGQKVEFLVSFYNNEISEKSEIFDDQFSVERPDGSNFTLKIRSTKLEDSAMYFCASSVSGTNTEAFFGQGTRLTVV.

V gene TRBV7-9 combines with J gene TRBJ1-2; D is unresolved. The CDR3 is made up of 14 amino acids. CDR1 and CDR2 from the germline V gene are SEHNR and FQNEAQ (reference sequence). The ends were cut back, 5 bases at V and 8 bases at J, with 18 bases in the middle. The CDR3 nucleotides are TGTGCCAGCAGCCCCCCCGGGAAGCCAGGAGGCTACACCTTC. Encoded protein: CASSPPGKPGGYTF.

The table lists this clone with a count of one. The chain carries TRBV19 and TRBJ1-2, with D possibly being TRBD1 (5 bases). Per germline, CDR1 LNHDA and CDR2 SQIVND (reference sequence). The V and J ends lost 2 bases and 8 bases respectively, with 12 bases between them. The CDR3 contains 13 residues. In DNA, the CDR3 is TGTGCCAGTAGTATAACCGGGACTGGGGGCTACACCTTC. It translates to CASSITGTGGYTF.

CDR3 DNA sequence: TGTGCCAGCAGGGCCAAGGACAGGGTAACTGAAGCTTTCTTT. Translating gives CASRAKDRVTEAFF. V usage is TRBV2 and J usage is TRBJ1-1; 8 bases map to TRBD1. This CDR3 has 14 amino acids. The V gene's germline CDR1 is SNHLY and CDR2 FYNNEI. With V trimmed by 6 bases and J by 5 bases, 8 bases remained unmatched.

The CDR3 loop reads CASSQEWGVGRSPLHF. CDR3 DNA: TGCGCCAGCAGCCAAGAGTGGGGGGTAGGGAGATCACCCCTCCACTTT. V and J are TRBV4-1 and TRBJ1-6; tentative D call: TRBD1 (5 bases). Germline V gives CDR1 MGHRA, CDR2 YSYEKL. Trimming left V 0 bases short and J 10 bases short, with 16 bases between. This CDR3 comprises 16 residues.

This clone was seen once. The rearrangement links TRBV2 to TRBJ2-3, with D unresolved. CDR3 length equals 12 residues. V was shortened by 8 bases and J by 2 bases, with 8 bases between the two germline ends. Germline CDR1 SNHLY, CDR2 FYNNEI. CDR3 DNA sequence: TGTGCCAGCCTTGTTACCACAGATACGCAGTATTTT. It is translated as CASLVTTDTQYF.